Each of the 9 T cell receptor beta chains below was sequenced from the same sample in a study of OX40 agonist ivuxolimab in advanced cancers. Measured with immunoSEQ multiplex PCR; TCRdb has only the in-frame clones, and not every one. Among roughly 67,000 clones listed, 65% to 90% were seen once. The input for sequencing was CD4+ or CD8+ T cells sorted from blood, taken in a trial of the OX40 agonist ivuxolimab. The source of these receptors is an adult with an advanced solid tumor such as melanoma, head and neck, liver or kidney cancer.

This chain links TRBV28 with TRBJ2-1; 11 bases line up with TRBD2. J was trimmed by 8 bases and V by 5 bases; bases with no gene match: 8. Per the germline V gene, CDR1 is MDHEN and CDR2 is SYDVKM. The CDR3 runs to 15 residues. CDR3 sequence: CASSVAGGRLDEQFF. CDR3 DNA sequence: TGTGCCAGCAGTGTAGCGGGAGGGCGCTTAGATGAGCAGTTCTTC.

A single count supports this clone. J is TRBJ2-3 and V is TRBV14; perhaps TRBD1 as D (5 bases). Trimming left V 1 base short and J 2 bases short, with 10 bases between. Germline V lookup: CDR1 SGHDN, CDR2 FVKESK. The CDR3 extends over 15 amino acids. The chain's CDR3 is CASSQGQTFTDTQYF. Here the CDR3 DNA reads TGTGCCAGCAGCCAAGGACAGACATTCACAGATACGCAGTATTTT.

The chain uses TRBV5-1 and TRBJ2-1; TRBD2 is a possible D gene (6 bases). The CDR3 consists of 13 residues. CDR1 is SGHRS and CDR2 is YFSETQ in the germline V gene. The V gene lost 4 bases and the J gene lost 5 bases, with 10 bases spanning the gap. The CDR3 protein is CASSPWGDNEQFF. CDR3 nucleotides: TGCGCCAGCAGCCCGTGGGGGGACAATGAGCAGTTCTTC.

V gene TRBV5-4 combines with J gene TRBJ2-7, with unresolved D. Germline assignment: CDR1 SGHNT and CDR2 YYREEE (reference sequence). V was pared by 3 bases and J by 4 bases, with 11 bases between. The CDR3 contains 13 residues. For the CDR3, the DNA is TGTGCCAGCAGCTCTTTGGATGGGTACGAGCAGTACTTC. Protein sequence: CASSSLDGYEQYF. The full variable domain, with the rest looked up from reference TRBV5-4 and TRBJ2-7, is ETGVTQSPTHLIKTRGQQVTLRCSSQSGHNTVSWYQQALGQGPQFIFQYYREEENGRGNFPPRFSGLQFPNYSSELNVNALELDDSALYLCASSSLDGYEQYFGPGTRLTVT.

The CDR3 coding sequence is TGTGCCAGCTCAGTCGACAGGGCAGGGACTGAAGCTTTCTTT. It specifies CASSVDRAGTEAFF. V is TRBV18 and J is TRBJ1-1; 7 bases are shared with TRBD1. Losses at the gene ends were 5 bases for V and 5 bases for J; bases not matched to a gene: 8. This CDR3 comprises 14 residues. Germline V lookup: CDR1 KGHSH, CDR2 LQKENI.

The rearrangement joins TRBV5-1 to TRBJ1-4; D call uncertain. The CDR3 has 13 amino acids. Germline values: CDR1 SGHRS, CDR2 YFSETQ. The V and J ends lost 0 bases and 6 bases respectively, with 6 bases between them. The chain's CDR3 is CASSLDLHEKLFF. The CDR3 nucleotides are TGCGCCAGCAGCTTGGATCTCCATGAAAAACTGTTTTTT.

J is TRBJ2-7 and V is TRBV5-5; 11 positions match TRBD2. There are 18 residues in the CDR3. V gave up 1 base and J gave up 0 bases; unmatched junction bases: 9. CDR1 and CDR2 from the germline V gene are SGHKS and YYEKEE (reference sequence). Here the CDR3 reads CASSLKDSGRAGSYEQYF. The CDR3 coding sequence is TGTGCCAGCAGCTTGAAGGATAGCGGGAGGGCCGGCTCCTACGAGCAGTACTTC.

The rearrangement joins TRBV18 to TRBJ2-7, with 9 bases that match TRBD1. The V and J ends lost 2 bases and 9 bases, in that order; junction bases with no gene match: 8. This CDR3 comprises 14 residues. Germline V gene lookup returns CDR1 KGHSH and CDR2 LQKENI. The CDR3 loop reads CASSPEDRGVGQYF. The DNA for the CDR3 is TGTGCCAGCTCACCAGAGGACAGGGGCGTCGGGCAGTACTTC.

This chain links TRBV9 with TRBJ2-3, with 8 bases matching TRBD2. CDR1 is SGDLS and CDR2 is YYNGEE in the germline V gene. The CDR3 length is 15 residues. After removal of 1 base from V and 2 bases from J, the junction contained 3 bases not matched to a gene. CDR3 loop: CASSVIAGSTDTQYF. CDR3 DNA: TGTGCCAGCAGCGTAATAGCGGGGTCCACAGATACGCAGTATTTT.